The T cell receptor beta chain under discussion was sequenced for a study of T cell responses to AZD1222 COVID-19 vaccine. Notes on the study in general: Close to half of all spike-specific TCRs reportedly target regions of the variants that are unmutated. There were mostly white British donors and more females than males, and clonal diversity was possibly underestimated.

A word on this clone: Its specificity is unknown.

J lost 2 bases, V lost 5 bases, and 5 bases had no gene match. The CDR3 runs 15 residues. Germline CDR1 and CDR2: KGHDR and SFDVKD. Clones were sequenced by immunoSEQ multiplex PCR, and TCRdb holds only the in-frame ones, with some missing. This table has about 130,000 clones, about 90% appearing once. This chain uses TRBV24-1 with TRBJ2-3, with 8 bases fitting TRBD2. This receptor was identified in an adult in good health. This specimen was peripheral blood, taken on day 0 of AZD1222 vaccination. CDR3 in DNA: TGTGCCACCAGTGCTGCGGGGGGCCTCACAGATACGCAGTATTTT. Amino acids: CATSAAGGLTDTQYF.